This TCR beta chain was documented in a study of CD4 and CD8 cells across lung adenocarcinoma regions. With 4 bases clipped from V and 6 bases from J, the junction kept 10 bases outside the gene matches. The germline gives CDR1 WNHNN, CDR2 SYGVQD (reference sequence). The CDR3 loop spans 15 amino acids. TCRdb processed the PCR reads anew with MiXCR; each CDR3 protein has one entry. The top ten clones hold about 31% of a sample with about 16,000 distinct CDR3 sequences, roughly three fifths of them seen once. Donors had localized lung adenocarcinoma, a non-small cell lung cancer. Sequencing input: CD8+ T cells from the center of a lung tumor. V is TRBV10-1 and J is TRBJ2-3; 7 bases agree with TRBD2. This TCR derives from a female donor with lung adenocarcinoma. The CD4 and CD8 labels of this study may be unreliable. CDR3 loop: CASSGAGEGQDTQYF. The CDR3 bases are TGCGCCAGCAGTGGGGCGGGAGAAGGTCAGGATACGCAGTATTTT.